These 8 T cell receptor beta chains originate from one sample sequenced in a study of T cells in narcolepsy. The method was immunoSEQ multiplex PCR; TCRdb's version includes in-frame clones alone and lacks a portion of them. Of around 28,000 clones in the sample, roughly 78% were seen once. The sample consisted of CD45RA- memory CD4+ T cells from PBMCs. The receptors originated from a human donor with narcolepsy.

The chain uses TRBV5-1 and TRBJ2-1; the D call may be TRBD1 or TRBD2 (5 bases each). CDR3 length equals 14 residues. The germline V and J ends were trimmed by 3 bases and 7 bases, with 14 bases remaining between them. Germline values: CDR1 SGHRS, CDR2 YFSETQ. This CDR3 reads CASSSGTVGNEQFF. The CDR3, as DNA: TGCGCCAGCAGCTCGGGGACGGTGGGGAATGAGCAGTTCTTC. The whole variable domain, remainder taken from reference TRBV5-1 and TRBJ2-1, is KAGVTQTPRYLIKTRGQQVTLSCSPISGHRSVSWYQQTPGQGLQFLFEYFSETQRNKGNFPGRFSGRQFSNSRSEMNVSTLELGDSALYLCASSSGTVGNEQFFGPGTRLTVL.

The chain employs TRBV2 and TRBJ2-7; 8 nucleotides match TRBD2. The CDR3 is made up of 14 amino acids. V was clipped by 7 bases and J by 2 bases; unmatched bases: 7. The germline V gene has CDR1 SNHLY and CDR2 FYNNEI. CDR3 sequence: CASIIREGPYEQYF. CDR3 nucleotide sequence: TGTGCCAGCATTATACGGGAGGGCCCCTACGAGCAGTACTTC.

The rearrangement links TRBV19 to TRBJ2-1, with TRBD2 identical over 7 bases. The germline V gene has CDR1 LNHDA and CDR2 SQIVND (reference sequence). This CDR3 spans 15 amino acids. The ends lost 4 bases at V and 7 bases at J; junction bases unmatched: 10. The CDR3 nucleotides read TGTGCCAGTAGTACCCGGGGCGGCGGGAGTAATGAGCAGTTCTTC. Translating it yields CASSTRGGGSNEQFF. The complete variable domain, with remaining parts taken from reference TRBV19 and TRBJ2-1, reads DGGITQSPKYLFRKEGQNVTLSCEQNLNHDAMYWYRQDPGQGLRLIYYSQIVNDFQKGDIAEGYSVSREKKESFPLTVTSAQKNPTAFYLCASSTRGGGSNEQFFGPGTRLTVL.

This chain's CDR3 is CASSLGLALDTQYF. As DNA, the CDR3 is TGCGCCAGCAGCTTGGGACTCGCACTCGATACGCAGTATTTT. The chain has TRBV5-1 and TRBJ2-3; no reliable D call. The CDR3 runs to 14 residues. The germline gives CDR1 SGHRS, CDR2 YFSETQ. Trimming pared 0 bases from V and 6 bases from J, leaving 11 bases between.

This clone has more than one count but fewer than ten. The V gene is TRBV6-1, the J gene TRBJ2-3, with no clear D. V was shortened by 4 bases and J by 2 bases, with 13 bases between the two germline ends. The CDR3 contains 15 residues. Germline V gene data show CDR1 as MNHNS and CDR2 as SASEGT. CDR3 nucleotide sequence: TGTGCCAGCAGTGGTGACAACCTCCACACAGATACGCAGTATTTT. This encodes CASSGDNLHTDTQYF.

The V and J genes are TRBV7-2 and TRBJ2-5, with TRBD2 identical over 7 bases. J was trimmed by 1 base and V by 5 bases; bases with no gene match: 7. This CDR3 contains 15 residues. Germline lookup yields CDR1 SGHTA and CDR2 FQGNSA. CDR3 bases: TGTGCCAGCAGCCGGAGCGGGACTTTCCAAGAGACCCAGTACTTC. This gives the protein CASSRSGTFQETQYF. Combining the CDR3 with reference TRBV7-2 and TRBJ2-5 gives the whole variable domain GAGVSQSPSNKVTEKGKDVELRCDPISGHTALYWYRQSLGQGLEFLIYFQGNSAPDKSGLPSDRFSAERTGGSVSTLTIQRTQQEDSAVYLCASSRSGTFQETQYFGPGTRLLVL.

The J gene is TRBJ2-7, the V gene TRBV5-1; 10 bases map to TRBD1. Losses at the gene ends were 4 bases for V and 2 bases for J; bases not matched to a gene: 6. There are 15 residues in the CDR3. The V gene's germline CDR1 is SGHRS and CDR2 YFSETQ. CDR3 DNA sequence: TGCGCCAGCAGCACGACAGGGGGCCCCACCTACGAGCAGTACTTC. Residues: CASSTTGGPTYEQYF.

The gene calls are TRBV6-5 and TRBJ2-7, with 11 bases aligning to TRBD2. Germline V gives CDR1 MNHEY, CDR2 SVGAGI. This CDR3 is built from 14 residues. V was clipped by 5 bases and J by 3 bases; unmatched bases: 3. The CDR3 here is CASSPGTSGYEQYF. CDR3 DNA sequence: TGTGCCAGCAGTCCAGGGACTAGCGGCTACGAGCAGTACTTC.